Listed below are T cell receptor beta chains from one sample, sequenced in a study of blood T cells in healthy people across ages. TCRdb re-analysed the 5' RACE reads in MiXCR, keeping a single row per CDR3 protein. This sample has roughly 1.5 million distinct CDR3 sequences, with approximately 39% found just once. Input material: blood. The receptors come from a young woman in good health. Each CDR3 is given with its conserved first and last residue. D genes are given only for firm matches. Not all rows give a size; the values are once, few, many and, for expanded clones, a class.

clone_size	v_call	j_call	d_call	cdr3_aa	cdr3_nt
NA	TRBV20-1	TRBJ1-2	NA	CSGVRGYGYTF	TGCAGTGGGGTCAGAGGGTATGGCTACACCTTC
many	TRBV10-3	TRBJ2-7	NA	CAISEREGQVFEQYF	TGTGCCATCAGTGAGAGGGAGGGACAGGTTTTCGAGCAGTACTTC
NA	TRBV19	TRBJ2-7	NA	CASSPFLSYEQYF	TGTGCCAGTAGTCCTTTTCTTTCCTACGAGCAGTACTTC
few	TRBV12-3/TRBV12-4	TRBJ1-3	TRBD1	CASSFDRVRGNTIYF	TGTGCCAGCAGTTTTGACAGGGTGAGAGGAAACACCATATATTTT
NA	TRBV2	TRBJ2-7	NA	CASSAGGGPYEQYF	TGTGCCAGCAGCGCCGGGGGAGGACCCTACGAGCAGTACTTC
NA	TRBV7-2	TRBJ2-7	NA	CASSLIGTRPSEQYF	TGTGCCAGCAGCTTAATCGGGACGCGACCCTCCGAGCAGTACTTC
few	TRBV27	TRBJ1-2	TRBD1	CASRGDRAHYGYTF	TGTGCCAGCAGGGGGGACAGGGCTCACTATGGCTACACCTTC
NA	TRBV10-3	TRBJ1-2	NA	CAIKGVNYGYTF	TGTGCCATCAAGGGGGTAAACTATGGCTACACCTTC
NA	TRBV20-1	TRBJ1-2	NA	CSASHRQTANYGYTF	TGCAGTGCTAGTCACCGACAGACAGCTAACTATGGCTACACCTTC
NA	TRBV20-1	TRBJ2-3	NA	CSARPGPGLDTQYF	TGCAGTGCTAGACCCGGGCCTGGTCTGGATACGCAGTATTTT
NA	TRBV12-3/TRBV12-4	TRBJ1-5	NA	CASSLGARKHF	TGTGCCAGCAGTTTAGGGGCCCGGAAGCATTTT
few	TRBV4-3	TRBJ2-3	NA	CASSQDRRTGKPIDTQYF	TGCGCCAGCAGCCAAGACCGACGGACCGGGAAGCCGATAGATACGCAGTATTTT